Below, 30 T cell receptor beta chains from the same sample are listed, as sequenced in a study of shared clonotypes between healthy human individuals. Method: immunoSEQ multiplex PCR; TCRdb's copy keeps in-frame clones and lacks some. Here the sample spans under 2.5 million clones, around 93% being singletons. Sequencing was done on a sample of naive CD4+ T cells from PBMCs. Subset indicated: CD45RA+ positively selected. The source of these receptors is a man younger than 30 in good health. Some clones in this sample may be carry-over from other donors' samples.

This chain links TRBV6-6 with TRBJ1-2, with D uncertain. Trimming pared 0 bases from V and 4 bases from J, leaving 9 bases between. The germline CDR1 and CDR2 sequences are MNHNY and SVGAGI (reference sequence). The CDR3 loop spans 14 amino acids. The CDR3 here is CASSYSSGFYGYTF. CDR3 coding DNA: TGTGCCAGCAGTTACTCGTCAGGTTTCTATGGCTACACCTTC.

This clone appeared a single time. The CDR3: CASTAGLAGTYEQYF. Here the CDR3 DNA reads TGTGCCAGCACCGCCGGCTTAGCGGGAACCTACGAGCAGTACTTC. The V and J genes are TRBV28 and TRBJ2-7; TRBD2 agrees at 8 bases. Germline lookup yields CDR1 MDHEN and CDR2 SYDVKM. V was pared by 7 bases and J by 2 bases, with 10 bases of the junction left unmatched. The CDR3 is 15 residues long. Drawing the rest from reference TRBV28 and TRBJ2-7, the complete variable domain is DVKVTQSSRYLVKRTGEKVFLECVQDMDHENMFWYRQDPGLGLRLIYFSYDVKMKEKGDIPEGYSVSREKKERFSLILESASTNQTSMYLCASTAGLAGTYEQYFGPGTRLTVT.

The chain employs TRBV9 and TRBJ2-2; 12 nucleotides agree with TRBD2. The V gene's germline CDR1 is SGDLS and CDR2 YYNGEE. The CDR3 is 19 amino acids. The ends lost 2 bases at V and 5 bases at J; junction bases unmatched: 13. The CDR3, as DNA: TGTGCCAGCAGCGTTCGGGACCTAGCGGGAGGGTTCAATACCGGGGAGCTGTTTTTT. This codes for CASSVRDLAGGFNTGELFF.

This clone appeared once. The CDR3 spells CAWRGQGGPDNSPLHF. The CDR3 DNA is TGTGCCTGGAGGGGACAGGGCGGGCCGGATAATTCACCCCTCCACTTT. The chain combines TRBV30 with TRBJ1-6; 9 bases align to TRBD1. V shed 3 bases, J shed 5 bases, and the junction held 8 bases outside the gene matches. This CDR3 contains 16 residues. Germline-derived CDR1 and CDR2 are GTSNPN and SVGIG (reference sequence).

CDR3 sequence: CASSPRTGTWNIQYF. The CDR3 DNA reads TGTGCCAGCAGCCCCAGGACAGGCACTTGGAACATTCAGTACTTC. The V call is TRBV7-8, the J call TRBJ2-4; 7 nucleotides agree with TRBD1. The V segment lost 5 bases and the J segment 7 bases; nucleotides outside the gene matches: 11. This CDR3 has 15 amino acids. The germline gives CDR1 SGHVS, CDR2 FQNEAQ.

This clone showed up just once. The chain employs TRBV10-3 and TRBJ2-2; 7 nucleotides line up with TRBD1. Trimming took 5 bases from V and 4 from J; bases not matched to a gene: 10. In germline, CDR1 is ENHRY, CDR2 SYGVKD. This CDR3 comprises 16 residues. CDR3 DNA: TGTGCCATCAGTCATGAGGGGGCGCACGGCACCGGGGAGCTGTTTTTT. Protein product: CAISHEGAHGTGELFF.

This sequence joins TRBV11-2 and TRBJ1-2, with D perhaps TRBD1 (6 bases). CDR1 and CDR2 (germline): SGHAT, FQNNGV. V was clipped by 3 bases and J by 4 bases, with 15 bases between them. The CDR3 spans 15 residues. CDR3 sequence (DNA): TGTGCCAGCAGCTTGCTACAGGGTGTTAGCTATGGCTACACCTTC. Encoded protein: CASSLLQGVSYGYTF.

This clone came up once. The genes are TRBV30 and TRBJ2-7, with 7 nucleotides matching TRBD2. Germline CDR1 is GTSNPN and CDR2 is SVGIG (reference sequence). The CDR3 consists of 13 residues. With V trimmed by 1 base and J by 5 bases, 5 bases remained unmatched. The CDR3 region is CAWSGRGRDEQYF. CDR3 nucleotide sequence: TGTGCCTGGAGTGGACGAGGGAGGGACGAGCAGTACTTC.

The rearrangement uses TRBV25-1 and TRBJ2-3; D unresolved. The germline CDR1 and CDR2 sequences are MGHDK and SYGVNS. The V end was cut by 3 bases, the J end by 4 bases, with 8 bases between. This CDR3 spans 13 amino acids. Here the CDR3 DNA reads TGTGCCAGCAGTGATGCAGTAGCAGATACGCAGTATTTT. Amino acids: CASSDAVADTQYF.

Points on this clone: The sample has other DNA sequences that encode this CDR3 too. The rearrangement uses TRBV30 and TRBJ1-2; 10 bases are shared with TRBD1. Germline assignment: CDR1 GTSNPN and CDR2 SVGIG (reference sequence). Trimming at V came to 0 bases and at J to 6 bases, leaving 1 base not matched to a gene. This CDR3 comprises 13 residues. Here the CDR3 DNA reads TGTGCCTGGAGTGTCGACAGGGGGCATGGCTACACCTTC. This gives the protein CAWSVDRGHGYTF.

The chain couples TRBV27 to TRBJ2-7, with unresolved D. Deletions cut 2 bases from V and 5 bases from J, with 13 bases between. Germline assignment: CDR1 MNHEY and CDR2 SMNVEV (reference sequence). CDR3 length: 14 amino acids. For the CDR3, the DNA is TGTGCCAGCAGTTTAAGCGTATCAAGGCACGAGCAGTACTTC. This codes for CASSLSVSRHEQYF.

As concerns this clone: This sample also contains other DNA sequences that code for the same CDR3. The chain joins TRBV18 to TRBJ2-3, with 14 bases lining up with TRBD2. Unmatched junction bases numbered 4, after V lost 4 bases and J lost 4 bases. Germline V CDR1 and CDR2: KGHSH, LQKENI. The CDR3 length is 16 residues. The CDR3 coding sequence is TGTGCCAGCTCACTCGGGACTAGCGGGAGCGCAGATACGCAGTATTTT. It translates to CASSLGTSGSADTQYF.

This clone has just one count. J is TRBJ2-1 and V is TRBV7-3; tentatively, D is TRBD2 (5 bases). V was shortened by 0 bases and J by 3 bases, with 15 bases between the two germline ends. The CDR3 covers 17 residues. Germline loops: CDR1 SGHTA, CDR2 FQGTGA. The CDR3 spells CASSLTGGLNGYNEQFF. CDR3 DNA: TGTGCCAGCAGCTTAACTGGCGGGCTCAATGGCTACAATGAGCAGTTCTTC.

V gene TRBV30 combines with J gene TRBJ2-7; D is unclear. Looked up from germline, CDR1 is GTSNPN and CDR2 is SVGIG (reference sequence). The CDR3 has 14 residues. Trimming pared 4 bases from V and 0 bases from J, leaving 13 bases between. The CDR3 loop reads CAWTLGPGSYEQYF. CDR3 nucleotide sequence: TGTGCCTGGACTCTCGGGCCAGGCTCCTACGAGCAGTACTTC.

As for this clone: The same CDR3 also results from other DNA sequences found in this sample. The chain carries TRBV7-2 and TRBJ2-3; maybe TRBD1 (5 bases). Germline lookup yields CDR1 SGHTA and CDR2 FQGNSA. Trimming shortened V by 2 bases and J by 0 bases, and 6 bases separated the two germline ends. The CDR3 covers 14 residues. CDR3: CASSLQGSTDTQYF. CDR3 in DNA: TGTGCCAGCAGCTTACAGGGTAGCACAGATACGCAGTATTTT.

The J gene is TRBJ2-3, the V gene TRBV11-3; possibly TRBD1 for D (5 bases). The germline gives CDR1 SGHNT, CDR2 YENEEA. Trimming pared 1 base from V and 13 bases from J, leaving 15 bases between. The CDR3 runs to 13 residues. Written as DNA, the CDR3 is TGTGCCAGCAGCTTAGTCAGCCAGGGTGAAGAGTATTTT. Protein product: CASSLVSQGEEYF.

This clone was observed a single time. This rearrangement joins TRBV11-3 to TRBJ2-7; D not certain. The V gene lost 5 bases and the J gene lost 3 bases, with 14 bases spanning the gap. CDR1 and CDR2 from the germline V gene are SGHNT and YENEEA. The CDR3 has 14 residues. This CDR3 is CASSHLEQSYEQYF. The CDR3 DNA reads TGTGCCAGCAGCCATCTGGAACAGAGCTACGAGCAGTACTTC.

The rearrangement links TRBV6-1 to TRBJ1-1, with D possibly matching TRBD1 (6 bases). V lost 4 bases, J lost 1 base, and 13 bases lay in between. Germline CDR1 and CDR2: MNHNS and SASEGT. This CDR3 is built from 15 residues. The CDR3 is CASSGGQLQNTEAFF. The CDR3 nucleotides read TGTGCCAGCAGTGGGGGGCAACTCCAGAACACTGAAGCTTTCTTT.

V is TRBV11-3 and J is TRBJ2-2; possible D gene TRBD2, 6 bases. The CDR3 consists of 14 residues. V lost 5 bases and J lost 7, with 14 bases in between. Germline lookup yields CDR1 SGHNT and CDR2 YENEEA. CDR3 region: CASSPGGPYGELFF. The CDR3 DNA is TGTGCCAGCAGCCCCGGAGGGCCGTACGGGGAGCTGTTTTTT.

This rearrangement joins TRBV20-1 to TRBJ2-7; D gene ambiguous. The CDR3 has 10 residues. V dropped 3 bases and J dropped 6 bases, with 6 bases sitting between them. Germline CDR1 and CDR2: DFQATT and SNEGSKA (reference sequence). The CDR3, as DNA: TGCAGTGCTAGTAGGGTCGAGCAGTACTTC. It codes for CSASRVEQYF.

The chain uses TRBV2 and TRBJ2-5; 8 nucleotides agree with TRBD1. With V trimmed by 6 bases and J by 2 bases, 8 bases remained unmatched. Germline CDR1 is SNHLY and CDR2 is FYNNEI. The CDR3 has 15 residues. The CDR3 DNA is TGTGCCAGCAGGTCAATCAGGGGGCCTCAAGAGACCCAGTACTTC. This encodes CASRSIRGPQETQYF.

CDR3 bases: TGTGCCAGTACCCCCTCGGAGGGAGGCAGTAACACCGGGGAGCTGTTTTTT. This gives the protein CASTPSEGGSNTGELFF. The chain combines TRBV19 with TRBJ2-2; a weak D match, TRBD2 (6 bases). The CDR3 has 17 residues. V shed 7 bases and J shed 2 bases, with 20 bases lying between them. Germline assignment: CDR1 LNHDA and CDR2 SQIVND (reference sequence).

V and J are TRBV28 and TRBJ2-7, with D possibly being TRBD1 (5 bases). The CDR3 spans 14 residues. Trimming pared 5 bases from V and 0 bases from J, leaving 11 bases between. The germline CDR1 and CDR2 sequences are MDHEN and SYDVKM. DNA for the CDR3: TGTGCCAGCAGTATCACAGGCTTCTCCTACGAGCAGTACTTC. This codes for CASSITGFSYEQYF.

The chain joins TRBV11-2 to TRBJ2-3; D gene uncertain. CDR3 length: 15 amino acids. The V end was cut by 5 bases, the J end by 4 bases, with 16 bases between. Germline lookup yields CDR1 SGHAT and CDR2 FQNNGV. The CDR3 coding sequence is TGTGCCAGCAGCCCCCGCTTTAGGCCCGCAGATACGCAGTATTTT. It translates to CASSPRFRPADTQYF. The variable domain in full, completed from reference TRBV11-2 and TRBJ2-3, reads EAGVAQSPRYKIIEKRQSVAFWCNPISGHATLYWYQQILGQGPKLLIQFQNNGVVDDSQLPKDRFSAERLKGVDSTLKIQPAKLEDSAVYLCASSPRFRPADTQYFGPGTRLTVL.

The J gene is TRBJ1-2, the V gene TRBV29-1, with 10 bases matching TRBD1. The CDR3 consists of 12 residues. Trimming took 7 bases from V and 7 from J; bases not matched to a gene: 6. Germline loops: CDR1 SQVTM, CDR2 ANQGSEA. The CDR3, as DNA: TGCAGCGGCACGACAGGGGGCGGTGGCTACACCTTC. Amino acid sequence: CSGTTGGGGYTF.

The chain combines TRBV7-2 with TRBJ2-3; 8 nucleotides line up with TRBD2. Germline V gene lookup returns CDR1 SGHTA and CDR2 FQGNSA. Unmatched junction bases numbered 13, after V lost 5 bases and J lost 6 bases. This CDR3 has 16 residues. The CDR3 sequence: CASSPYAGRAADTQYF. DNA of the CDR3: TGTGCCAGCAGCCCATATGCCGGGAGGGCCGCGGATACGCAGTATTTT.

J is TRBJ2-7 and V is TRBV5-3; possible D gene TRBD2, 5 bases. TRBV5-3 falls under the ORF class, with uncertain function. V lost 0 bases, J lost 4 bases, and 20 bases lay in between. This CDR3 region has 17 residues. The CDR3 region is CARSLDRDRRKLYEQYF. The CDR3 DNA reads as TGTGCCAGAAGCTTGGATCGGGATCGACGAAAACTATACGAGCAGTACTTC.

The chain employs TRBV7-6 and TRBJ1-2, with 8 bases identical to TRBD1. The CDR3 consists of 13 residues. The V and J ends lost 2 bases and 4 bases, in that order; junction bases with no gene match: 0. Germline-derived CDR1 and CDR2 are SGHVS and FNYEAQ. The CDR3 DNA sequence: TGTGCCAGCAGCTTAACAGGGGGCTATGGCTACACCTTC. Translation gives CASSLTGGYGYTF.

The chain employs TRBV5-1 and TRBJ1-5; no clear D. The germline V gene has CDR1 SGHRS and CDR2 YFSETQ. CDR3 size: 17 residues. V was shortened by 4 bases and J by 3 bases, with 20 bases between the two germline ends. Here the CDR3 DNA reads TGCGCCAGCAGCCCCGGAAGTTGGGCTACTCTCAATCAGCCCCAGCATTTT. Translating gives CASSPGSWATLNQPQHF.

This clone was recorded only once. The chain has TRBV29-1 and TRBJ2-7, with 7 bases matching TRBD1. Germline trimming cut 7 bases from V and 4 bases from J; bases unmatched to any gene: 13. CDR3 length: 14 residues. CDR1 is SQVTM and CDR2 is ANQGSEA in the germline V gene. CDR3 in amino acids: CSAVTHEQGYEQYF. The CDR3 DNA sequence: TGCAGCGCCGTCACCCATGAACAGGGGTACGAGCAGTACTTC.